This entry concerns a single T cell receptor (beta chain). Its antigen is undetermined. A much bigger clone sits one base away, suggesting this may be a read error. Time point defined: patch test 1, 2 weeks after DPC sensitization. The treatment here: therapeutic diphenylcyclopropenone sensitization with weekly scalp DPC. Within the library, unique molecular identifiers were attached to each individual cDNA molecule. One entry per CDR3 protein, called by TCRdb with MiXCR from the RACE reads. The data contain around 50,000 distinct CDR3 sequences, about a tenth of them seen just once; the ten biggest clones take up roughly 4.1%. CDR3 length equals 14 residues. The germline V gene encodes CDR1 LNHDA and CDR2 SQIVND (reference sequence). The trim removed 1 base at V and 12 bases at J, leaving 5 bases unmatched. These data are taken from a study of human T cells and chemical hapten exposure. Study findings and constraints: Sensitization with DPC brought no change to TCRs above 1 in 1000 in frequency. In comparison with controls, expanded TCRs gave rise to a significantly larger number of large CDR3 similarity clusters. PT1 expanded TCR numbers rose with patch test score.

The chain has TRBV19 and TRBJ2-1; 11 nucleotides match TRBD2. The specimen was whole blood, collected in connection with sensitization to the hapten diphenylcyclopropenone (DPC). The sequence was collected from a woman in her fifties or sixties with alopecia areata. Some clones in this sample may be carry-over from other donors' samples. The CDR3 sequence: CASSIGSGRAGQFF. The CDR3 coding sequence is TGTGCCAGTAGTATAGGTAGCGGGAGGGCCGGGCAGTTCTTC.